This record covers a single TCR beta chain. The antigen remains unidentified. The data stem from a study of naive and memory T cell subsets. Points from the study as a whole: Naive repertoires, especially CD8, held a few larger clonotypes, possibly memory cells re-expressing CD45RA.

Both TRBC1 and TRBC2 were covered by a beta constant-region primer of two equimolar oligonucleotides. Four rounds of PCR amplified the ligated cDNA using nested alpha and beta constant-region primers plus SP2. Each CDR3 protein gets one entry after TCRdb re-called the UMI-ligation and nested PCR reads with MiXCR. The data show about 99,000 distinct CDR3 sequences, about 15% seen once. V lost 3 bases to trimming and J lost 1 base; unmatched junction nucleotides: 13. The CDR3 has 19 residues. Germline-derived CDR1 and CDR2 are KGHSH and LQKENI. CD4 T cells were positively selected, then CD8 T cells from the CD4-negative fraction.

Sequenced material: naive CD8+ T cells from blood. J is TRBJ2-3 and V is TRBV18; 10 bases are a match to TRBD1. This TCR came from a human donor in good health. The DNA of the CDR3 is TGTGCCAGCTCACCTCTGGGACAGGGGATCGTAGCGGGCACAGATACGCAGTATTTT. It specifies CASSPLGQGIVAGTDTQYF.